This T cell receptor beta chain was found in a study of PD-L1 blockade in urothelial cancer. As for the study in general: Most of the 29 patients were males with bladder-origin urothelial cancer.

Templates that were synthetic TCR analogs were spiked into each PCR. Libraries were prepared by immunoSEQ multiplex PCR; TCRdb keeps only in-frame clonotypes and omits some of them. In the table there are approximately 79,000 clones, 91% of which are singletons. Documented time point: peripheral blood 6 weeks after treatment start. The length of the CDR3 is 16 residues. Germline values: CDR1 SGHNT, CDR2 YYREEE (reference sequence). V lost 3 bases and J lost 6, with 18 bases in between. This receptor was taken from a woman older than 75 with urothelial cancer. This specimen was PBMCs, taken around atezolizumab (anti-PD-L1) treatment. This sequence joins TRBV5-4 and TRBJ2-2; TRBD1 is a possible D gene (5 bases). CDR3 loop: CASSSLRQGNAGELFF. DNA of the CDR3: TGTGCCAGCAGCTCCCTTCGGCAGGGTAACGCCGGGGAGCTGTTTTTT.